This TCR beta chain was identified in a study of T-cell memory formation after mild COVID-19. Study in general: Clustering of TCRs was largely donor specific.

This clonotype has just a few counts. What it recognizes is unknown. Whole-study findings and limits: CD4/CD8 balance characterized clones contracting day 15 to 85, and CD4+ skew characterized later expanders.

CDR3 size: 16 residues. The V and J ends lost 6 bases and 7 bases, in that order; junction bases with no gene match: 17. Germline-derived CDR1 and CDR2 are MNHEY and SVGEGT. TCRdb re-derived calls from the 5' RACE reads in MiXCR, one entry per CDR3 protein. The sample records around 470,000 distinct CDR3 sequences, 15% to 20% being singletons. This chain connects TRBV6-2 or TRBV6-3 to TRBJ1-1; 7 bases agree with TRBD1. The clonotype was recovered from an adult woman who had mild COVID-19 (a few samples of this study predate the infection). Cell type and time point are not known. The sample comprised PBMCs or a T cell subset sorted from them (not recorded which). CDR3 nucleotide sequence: TGTGCCAGCAGACCGAATCTTCAGGGGGACCGAAATGAAGCTTTCTTT. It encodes CASRPNLQGDRNEAFF.